The following is a T cell receptor beta chain sequence with its context. Its antigen specificity is not known. No much larger clonotype is one base removed from it; base qualities were not supplied. The sample originates from a study of CD8 T cells in Susac syndrome (dated by TCRdb to about 2019). In terms of the full investigation: Whether CD8+ T cell activation and differentiation in Susac syndrome was antigen driven was tested using repertoire sequencing. CD8+ T cell repertoire clonality was compared between some 13 healthy donors, some 14 Susac syndrome patients and roughly 15 multiple sclerosis patients.

Points the paper makes about the study in general: The study acknowledged that relatively few individuals were included in the TCR sequencing and HLA analysis.

Peripheral blood CD8+ and CD4+ T cells from healthy donors, Susac syndrome patients and multiple sclerosis patients were profiled by high-throughput TCR beta sequencing. The multiple sclerosis controls were treatment-naive patients who had stable or active relapsing-remitting disease and met the revised McDonald criteria. Bulk CD8+ and CD4+ T cells were purified by magnetic negative isolation, whereas CD8+ TEMRA cells were enriched by FACS. Blood was collected in EDTA tubes and processed within 24 hours, with PBMCs isolated through density gradient centrifugation. PBMCs intended for TCR sequencing were frozen in liquid nitrogen and were later thawed in a 37 degrees C water bath. The sorted or isolated CD4+, CD8+ and CD8+ TEMRA cells reached a purity of at least 90%. Looking up the germline V gene yields CDR1 MDHEN and CDR2 SYDVKM. Spanning cysteine to phenylalanine, the CDR3 consists of 15 amino acids. Only CDR3 DNA is held: 45 bases, read in frame from base 1. Between the V and J ends, shortened by 4 bases and 0 bases respectively, the junction contains 7 bases.

RNA was extracted using the RNeasy kit, and roughly 0.5 to 1 ug of the RNA was reverse transcribed with random hexamers. TCR beta CDR3 regions were amplified with the immunoSEQ multiplex PCR assay covering 54 Vbeta and 13 Jbeta segments. Bias from PCR amplification was corrected by using a synthetic template baseline for primer optimization and for computational correction. In the authors' own workflow: Only productive sequences were kept, with reads annotated to V, D and J genes according to IMGT and analyzed in immunoSEQ Analyzer. Clonality was computed as one minus Shannon entropy normalized by log2 of the number of productive unique sequences. Public and private clones were assessed among the 100 most prevalent clones of each patient and control. A clone was defined as Susac-specific if it was absent from the healthy and MS cohorts, from 1052 published viral clones and from other ImmuneACCESS disease sequences. Clones were called with MiXCR by TCRdb after fastp trimmed the public reads at Q25, and only in-frame beta chains were retained. Every distinct CDR3 protein forms one entry, paired with its most common genes and DNA. Here the V and J calls rest on TCRdb's processing, not on the authors' analysis. This sample has around 130,000 distinct CDR3 sequences in its table, and 65% to 90% of those were observed once. Of the sample, roughly 0.48% is held by the ten largest clones.

The sequence came from a human donor with multiple sclerosis. The chain is assembled from TRBV28 and TRBJ1-6, with TRBD1 tentatively as D gene (5 bases match). What was sequenced was CD8+ T cells from PBMCs. The sequence in DNA is TGTGCCAGCAGTTCCAGGGACTCCTATAATTCACCCCTCCACTTT. This is translated as CASSSRDSYNSPLHF. The CDR3 plus the reference TRBV28 and TRBJ1-6 genes for the other parts give the full variable domain: DVKVTQSSRYLVKRTGEKVFLECVQDMDHENMFWYRQDPGLGLRLIYFSYDVKMKEKGDIPEGYSVSREKKERFSLILESASTNQTSMYLCASSSRDSYNSPLHFGNGTRLTVT.